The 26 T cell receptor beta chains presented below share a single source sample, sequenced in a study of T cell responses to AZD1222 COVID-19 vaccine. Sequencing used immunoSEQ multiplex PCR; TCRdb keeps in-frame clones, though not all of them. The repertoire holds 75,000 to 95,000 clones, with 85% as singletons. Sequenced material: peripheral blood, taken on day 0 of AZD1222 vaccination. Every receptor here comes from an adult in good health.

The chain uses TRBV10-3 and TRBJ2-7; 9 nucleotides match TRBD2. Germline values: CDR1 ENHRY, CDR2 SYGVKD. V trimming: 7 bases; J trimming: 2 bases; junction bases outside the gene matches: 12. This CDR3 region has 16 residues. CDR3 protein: CAITPGRGGGAYEQYF. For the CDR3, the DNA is TGTGCCATCACCCCGGGGCGTGGCGGGGGGGCCTACGAGCAGTACTTC.

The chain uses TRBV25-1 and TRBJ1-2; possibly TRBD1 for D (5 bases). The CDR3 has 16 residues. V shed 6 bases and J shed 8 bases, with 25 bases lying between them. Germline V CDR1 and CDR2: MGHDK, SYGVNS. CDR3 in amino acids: CASSQLGEGWGEGYTF. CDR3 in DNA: TGTGCCAGCAGCCAACTGGGGGAAGGGTGGGGAGAGGGCTACACCTTC.

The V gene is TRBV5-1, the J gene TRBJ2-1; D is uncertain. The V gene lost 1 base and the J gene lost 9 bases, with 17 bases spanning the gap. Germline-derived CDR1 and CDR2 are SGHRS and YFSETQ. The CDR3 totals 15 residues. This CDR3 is CASSLTLGPQSEQFF. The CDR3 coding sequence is TGCGCCAGCAGCTTGACGCTAGGCCCCCAATCTGAGCAGTTCTTC. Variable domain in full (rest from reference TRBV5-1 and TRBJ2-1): KAGVTQTPRYLIKTRGQQVTLSCSPISGHRSVSWYQQTPGQGLQFLFEYFSETQRNKGNFPGRFSGRQFSNSRSEMNVSTLELGDSALYLCASSLTLGPQSEQFFGPGTRLTVL.

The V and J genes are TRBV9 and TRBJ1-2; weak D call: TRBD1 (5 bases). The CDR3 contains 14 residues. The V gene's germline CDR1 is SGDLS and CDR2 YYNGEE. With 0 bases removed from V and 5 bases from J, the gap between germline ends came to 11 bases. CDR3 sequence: CASSVERGGYGYTF. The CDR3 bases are TGTGCCAGCAGCGTAGAACGGGGGGGATATGGCTACACCTTC.

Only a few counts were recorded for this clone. The CDR3 loop is CASSPSGQDSSNQPQHF. As DNA, the CDR3 is TGTGCCAGCAGTCCCTCCGGGCAGGACTCTAGCAATCAGCCCCAGCATTTT. J is TRBJ1-5 and V is TRBV28; D gene uncertain. This CDR3 comprises 17 residues. Germline lookup yields CDR1 MDHEN and CDR2 SYDVKM. Trimming cost V 5 bases and J 0 bases, with 17 bases left between them.

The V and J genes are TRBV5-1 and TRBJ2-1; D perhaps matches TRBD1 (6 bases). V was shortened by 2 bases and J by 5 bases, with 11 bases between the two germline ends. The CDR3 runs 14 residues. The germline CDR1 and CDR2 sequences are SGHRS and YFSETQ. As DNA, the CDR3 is TGCGCCAGCAGCTTCAATGGGGGCCACAATGAGCAGTTCTTC. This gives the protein CASSFNGGHNEQFF.

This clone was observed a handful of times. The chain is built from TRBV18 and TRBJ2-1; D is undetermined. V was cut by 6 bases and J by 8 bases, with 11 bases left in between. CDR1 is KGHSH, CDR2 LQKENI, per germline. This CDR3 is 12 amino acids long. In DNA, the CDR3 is TGTGCCAGCTCCGCCCGCGGCCATGAGCAGTTCTTC. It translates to CASSARGHEQFF.

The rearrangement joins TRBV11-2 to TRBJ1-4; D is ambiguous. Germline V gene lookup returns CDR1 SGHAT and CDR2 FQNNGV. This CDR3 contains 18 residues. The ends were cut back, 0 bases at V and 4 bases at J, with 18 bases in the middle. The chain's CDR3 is CASSLDRAGPTGNEKLFF. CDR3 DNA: TGTGCCAGCAGCTTAGATCGGGCAGGCCCAACGGGTAATGAAAAACTGTTTTTT.

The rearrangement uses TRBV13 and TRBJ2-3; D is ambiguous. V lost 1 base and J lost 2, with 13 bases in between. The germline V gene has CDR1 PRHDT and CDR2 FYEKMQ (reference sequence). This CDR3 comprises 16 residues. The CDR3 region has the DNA TGTGCCAGCAGCTTAGAGGCTGGGAAGGACACAGATACGCAGTATTTT. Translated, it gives CASSLEAGKDTDTQYF.

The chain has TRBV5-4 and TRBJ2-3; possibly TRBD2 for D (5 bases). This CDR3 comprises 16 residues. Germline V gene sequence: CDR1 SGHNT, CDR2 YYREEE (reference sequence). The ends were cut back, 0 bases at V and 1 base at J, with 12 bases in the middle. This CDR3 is CASSLDPGLGTDTQYF. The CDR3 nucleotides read TGTGCCAGCAGCTTGGACCCCGGACTGGGCACAGATACGCAGTATTTT.

The CDR3 reads CASRAGGYEQYF. DNA of the CDR3: TGTGCCAGCAGGGCAGGGGGGTACGAGCAGTACTTC. The chain joins TRBV2 to TRBJ2-7, with D possibly matching TRBD1 (7 bases). Trimming cost V 6 bases and J 4 bases, with 10 bases left between them. The CDR3 spans 12 residues. Germline-derived CDR1 and CDR2 are SNHLY and FYNNEI.

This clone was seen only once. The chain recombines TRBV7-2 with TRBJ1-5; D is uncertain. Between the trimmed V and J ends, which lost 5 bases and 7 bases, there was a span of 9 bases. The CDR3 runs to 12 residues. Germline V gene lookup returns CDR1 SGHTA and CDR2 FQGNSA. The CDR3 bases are TGTGCCAGCAGCCCCCCTCTGCAGCCCCAGCATTTT. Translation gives CASSPPLQPQHF.

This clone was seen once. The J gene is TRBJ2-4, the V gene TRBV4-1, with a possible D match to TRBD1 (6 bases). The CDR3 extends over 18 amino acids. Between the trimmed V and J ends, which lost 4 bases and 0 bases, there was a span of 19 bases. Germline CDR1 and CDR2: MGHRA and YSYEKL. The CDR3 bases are TGCGCCAGCAGCCCTATTGGCGGACAGTTACTAGCCAAAAACATTCAGTACTTC. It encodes CASSPIGGQLLAKNIQYF.

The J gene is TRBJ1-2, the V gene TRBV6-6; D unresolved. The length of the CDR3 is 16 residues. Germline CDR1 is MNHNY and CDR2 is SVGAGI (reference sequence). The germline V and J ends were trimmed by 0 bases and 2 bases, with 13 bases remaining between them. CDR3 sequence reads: CASSYSPRVVNYGYTF. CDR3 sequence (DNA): TGTGCCAGCAGTTACTCCCCGCGGGTCGTCAACTATGGCTACACCTTC.

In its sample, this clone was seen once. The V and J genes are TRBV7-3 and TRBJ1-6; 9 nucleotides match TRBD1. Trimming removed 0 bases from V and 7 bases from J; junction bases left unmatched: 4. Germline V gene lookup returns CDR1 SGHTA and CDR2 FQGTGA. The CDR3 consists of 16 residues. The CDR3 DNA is TGTGCCAGCAGCTTAACTGGGGGACAGGGCAATTCACCCCTCCACTTT. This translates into CASSLTGGQGNSPLHF.

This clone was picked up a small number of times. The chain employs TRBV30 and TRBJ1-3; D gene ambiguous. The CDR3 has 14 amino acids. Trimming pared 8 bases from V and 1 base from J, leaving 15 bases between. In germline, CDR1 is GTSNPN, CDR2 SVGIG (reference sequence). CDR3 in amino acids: CASGSLGSGNTIYF. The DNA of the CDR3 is TGTGCCAGTGGGTCGCTTGGTTCTGGAAACACCATATATTTT.

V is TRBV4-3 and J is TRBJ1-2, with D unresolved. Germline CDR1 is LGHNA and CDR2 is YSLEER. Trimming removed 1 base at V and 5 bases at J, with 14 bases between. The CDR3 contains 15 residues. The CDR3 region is CASSQGVSGTYGYTF. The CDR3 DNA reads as TGCGCCAGCAGCCAAGGGGTCAGCGGCACTTATGGCTACACCTTC.

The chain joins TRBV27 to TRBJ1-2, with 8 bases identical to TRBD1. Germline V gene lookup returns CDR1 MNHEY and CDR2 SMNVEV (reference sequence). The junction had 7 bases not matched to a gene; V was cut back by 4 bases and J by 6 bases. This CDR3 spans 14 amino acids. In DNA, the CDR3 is TGTGCCAGCAGTTCTTCAGGGGGCTCGAATGGCTACACCTTC. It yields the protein CASSSSGGSNGYTF.

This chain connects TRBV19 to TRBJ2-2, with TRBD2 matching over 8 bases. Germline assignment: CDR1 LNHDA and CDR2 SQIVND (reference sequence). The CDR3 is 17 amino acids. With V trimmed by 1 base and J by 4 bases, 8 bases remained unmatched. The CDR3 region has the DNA TGTGCCAGTAGTATAGCCTTTAGCGGGGAAGGCACCGGGGAGCTGTTTTTT. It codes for CASSIAFSGEGTGELFF.

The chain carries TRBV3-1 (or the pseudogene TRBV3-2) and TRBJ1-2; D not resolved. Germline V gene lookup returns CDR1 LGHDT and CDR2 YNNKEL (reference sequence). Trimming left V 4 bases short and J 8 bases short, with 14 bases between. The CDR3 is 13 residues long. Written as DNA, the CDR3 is TGTGCCAGCAGCCGTCCCCCCACCGGGGGCTACACCTTC. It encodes CASSRPPTGGYTF.

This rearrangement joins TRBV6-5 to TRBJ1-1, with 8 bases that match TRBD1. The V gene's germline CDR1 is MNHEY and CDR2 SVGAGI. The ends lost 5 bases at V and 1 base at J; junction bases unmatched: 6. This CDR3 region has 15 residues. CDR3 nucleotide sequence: TGTGCCAGCAGTAAGAACAGGGGGGGGAACACTGAAGCTTTCTTT. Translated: CASSKNRGGNTEAFF.

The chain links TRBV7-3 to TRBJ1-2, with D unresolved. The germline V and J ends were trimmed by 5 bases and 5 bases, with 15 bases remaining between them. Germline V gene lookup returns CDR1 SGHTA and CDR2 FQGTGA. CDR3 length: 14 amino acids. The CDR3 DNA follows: TGTGCCAGCAGCGCTCAAACCGGGCCATATGGCTACACCTTC. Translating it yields CASSAQTGPYGYTF.

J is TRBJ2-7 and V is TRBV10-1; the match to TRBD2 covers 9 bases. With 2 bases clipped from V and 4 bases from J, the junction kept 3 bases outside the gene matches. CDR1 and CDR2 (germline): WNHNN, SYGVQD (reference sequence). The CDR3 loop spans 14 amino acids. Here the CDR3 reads CASSEASGVYEQYF. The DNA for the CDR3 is TGCGCCAGCAGTGAGGCTAGCGGGGTTTACGAGCAGTACTTC.

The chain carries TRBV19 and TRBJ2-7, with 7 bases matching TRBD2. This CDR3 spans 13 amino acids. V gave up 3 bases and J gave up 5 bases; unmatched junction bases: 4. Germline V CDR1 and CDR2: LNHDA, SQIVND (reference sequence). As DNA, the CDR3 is TGTGCCAGTAGTATCGGGGACTACCACGAGCAGTACTTC. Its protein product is CASSIGDYHEQYF.

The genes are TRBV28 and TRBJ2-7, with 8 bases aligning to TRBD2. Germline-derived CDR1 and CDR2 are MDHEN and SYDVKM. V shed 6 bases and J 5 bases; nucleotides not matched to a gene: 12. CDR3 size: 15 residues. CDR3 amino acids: CASRTAGDEEDEQYF. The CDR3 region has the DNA TGTGCCAGCAGGACAGCGGGGGATGAGGAGGACGAGCAGTACTTC. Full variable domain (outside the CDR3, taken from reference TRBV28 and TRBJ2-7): DVKVTQSSRYLVKRTGEKVFLECVQDMDHENMFWYRQDPGLGLRLIYFSYDVKMKEKGDIPEGYSVSREKKERFSLILESASTNQTSMYLCASRTAGDEEDEQYFGPGTRLTVT.

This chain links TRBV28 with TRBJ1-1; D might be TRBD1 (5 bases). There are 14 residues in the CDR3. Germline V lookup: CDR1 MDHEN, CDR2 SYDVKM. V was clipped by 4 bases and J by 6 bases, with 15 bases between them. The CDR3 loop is CASSSGPLTSEAFF. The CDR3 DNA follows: TGTGCCAGCAGTTCGGGACCATTAACGTCTGAAGCTTTCTTT.